This is a list of T cell receptor beta chains from one sample in a study of blood T cell repertoires in COVID-19. TCRdb's table, derived via immunoSEQ multiplex PCR, lists solely in-frame clones and lacks some. The profile covers more than 85,000 clones, with roughly 80% appearing a single time and roughly a tenth taken by the ten largest. The sequencing sample was made of peripheral blood. The receptor set was obtained from a man in his sixties with active or convalescent COVID-19. CDR3s include the opening cysteine and the closing phenylalanine or tryptophan. D genes are given only for firm matches.

D	V	J	CDR3
-	TRBV9	TRBJ2-2	CASTTGGLGTGELFF
TRBD2	TRBV4-1	TRBJ2-7	CASSLGLAGDRAEEQYF
TRBD2	TRBV7-2	TRBJ2-2	CASSPRLAYTGELFF
-	TRBV28	TRBJ1-1	CASSLIRRNTEAFF
-	TRBV6-5	TRBJ1-5	CASSYTGAGNQPQHF
TRBD2	TRBV19	TRBJ2-3	CASRMTSGFLGTQYF
TRBD2	TRBV19	TRBJ2-3	CASRWGASGGTDTQYF
-	TRBV7-9	TRBJ2-1	CASSLKTEPNEQFF
-	TRBV10-2	TRBJ2-3	CASSESGQGRGTQYF
TRBD1	TRBV10-3	TRBJ2-1	CAISATGTGARDEQFF